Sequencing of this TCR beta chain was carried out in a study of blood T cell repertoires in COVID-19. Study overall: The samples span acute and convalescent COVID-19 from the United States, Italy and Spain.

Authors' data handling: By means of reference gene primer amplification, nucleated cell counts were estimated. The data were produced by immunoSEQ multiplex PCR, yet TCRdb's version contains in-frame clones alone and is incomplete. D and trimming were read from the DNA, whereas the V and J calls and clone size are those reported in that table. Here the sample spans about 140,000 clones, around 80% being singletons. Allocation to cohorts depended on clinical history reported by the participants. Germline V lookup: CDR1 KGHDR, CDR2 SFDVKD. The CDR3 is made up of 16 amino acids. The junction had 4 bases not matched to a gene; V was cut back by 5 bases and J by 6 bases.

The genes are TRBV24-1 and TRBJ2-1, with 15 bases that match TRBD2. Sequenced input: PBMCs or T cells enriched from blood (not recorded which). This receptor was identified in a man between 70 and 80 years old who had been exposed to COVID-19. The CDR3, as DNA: TGTGCCACCAGTGCACCGGGACTAGCGGGAGGCAATGAGCAGTTCTTC. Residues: CATSAPGLAGGNEQFF.